Below, 10 T cell receptor beta chains from the same sample are listed, as sequenced in a study of read filtering for tumor transcriptome and immune sequencing. This library used roughly 400 ng RNA and molecular barcoded adaptors spanning alpha/delta and beta/gamma chains. TCRdb analysed the reads with MiXCR anew, one entry per CDR3 protein. In the table there are about 21,000 distinct CDR3 sequences, approximately 24% of which are singletons. The sequencing sample was made of a population of CD138-negative cells sorted from bone marrow. These receptors came from a donor at least 40 years old with multiple myeloma.

This clonotype rates as medium-sized. V gene TRBV28 combines with J gene TRBJ1-1, with D possibly matching TRBD1 (5 bases). Trimming removed 5 bases from V and 8 bases from J, with 9 bases in between. Per germline, CDR1 MDHEN and CDR2 SYDVKM. The CDR3 consists of 11 residues. CDR3 protein: CASSRQGEAFF. The DNA of the CDR3 is TGTGCCAGCAGTCGTCAGGGAGAAGCTTTCTTT.

By frequency in the sample, this clonotype is medium-sized (0.01 to 0.1%). The J gene is TRBJ2-1, the V gene TRBV29-1; 7 bases map to TRBD1. The CDR3 loop spans 12 amino acids. Germline CDR1 SQVTM, CDR2 ANQGSEA. Losses at the gene ends were 8 bases for V and 8 bases for J; bases not matched to a gene: 9. This CDR3 is CSFGRGSYEQFF. The CDR3 DNA follows: TGCAGCTTTGGCAGGGGGTCCTATGAGCAGTTCTTC.

The rearrangement links TRBV2 to TRBJ2-7; D gene unclear. Germline V gene lookup returns CDR1 SNHLY and CDR2 FYNNEI. The V end was cut by 7 bases, the J end by 0 bases, with 10 bases between. CDR3 length: 13 residues. CDR3: CASTVQASYEQYF. CDR3 in DNA: TGTGCCAGCACGGTTCAGGCCTCCTACGAGCAGTACTTC.

By sample share, this clonotype is medium-sized. The V call is TRBV21-1, the J call TRBJ2-7. TRBV21-1 is designated a pseudogene. This CDR3 region has 12 residues. In DNA, the CDR3 is TGTGCCAGCGCGGAGATTGGGTACGAGCAGTACTTC. Residues: CASAEIGYEQYF.

This clonotype was seen a handful of times. An end of the junction differs from the germline gene, which may be a read error. J is TRBJ2-7 and V is TRBV24-1; D might be TRBD1 or TRBD2, each matching 5 bases. CDR3 length: 13 amino acids. Germline assignment: CDR1 KGHDR and CDR2 SFDVKD. CDR3 nucleotide sequence: TGTGCCACCAGTGATGCCGGGACGCCCAAGCTGAACTTC. This sequence encodes CATSDAGTPKLNF.

A word on this clonotype: A much more abundant neighbour one base away suggests this may be a read error. J is TRBJ2-7 and V is TRBV20-1, with D perhaps TRBD2 (6 bases). CDR1 is DFQATT and CDR2 is SNEGSKA in the germline V gene (reference sequence). The ends were cut back, 1 base at V and 1 base at J, with 11 bases in the middle. CDR3 length equals 14 residues. The CDR3: CSARGPGGSYEQYF. DNA of the CDR3: TGCAGTGCTAGAGGTCCCGGGGGATCCTACGAGCAGTACTTC.

Turning to this clonotype: In this CDR3 the conserved last residue, phenylalanine or tryptophan, is missing, so a read error is likely. The chain has TRBV29-1 and TRBJ2-1; possible D gene TRBD1, 7 bases. The germline CDR1 and CDR2 sequences are SQVTM and ANQGSEA. The CDR3 length is 12 residues. Deletions cut 5 bases from V and 9 bases from J, with 14 bases between. In nucleotides, the CDR3 is TGCAGCGTTCGGACAGGAGGGGCTGAGCAGTTCTCC. Residues: CSVRTGGAEQFS.

In its sample, this clonotype was seen many times. The chain employs TRBV5-1 and TRBJ2-7, with 7 nucleotides matching TRBD2. This CDR3 has 14 residues. The germline CDR1 and CDR2 sequences are SGHRS and YFSETQ. The trim removed 3 bases at V and 3 bases at J, leaving 6 bases unmatched. CDR3 bases: TGCGCCAGCAGCTCCAGCGGCGGGAGCTACGAGCAGTACTTC. It codes for CASSSSGGSYEQYF.

The sample holds a few counts of this clonotype. V usage is TRBV29-1 and J usage is TRBJ1-1; weak D call: TRBD1 (6 bases). Trimming took 7 bases from V and 6 from J, leaving 12 bases between them. This CDR3 is 11 amino acids long. Per the germline V gene, CDR1 is SQVTM and CDR2 is ANQGSEA. The CDR3 here is CSGVQGPEAFF. The CDR3 region has the DNA TGCAGCGGGGTACAGGGTCCTGAAGCTTTCTTT.

The genes are TRBV30 and TRBJ2-1; no definite D call. The CDR3 covers 13 residues. Germline lookup yields CDR1 GTSNPN and CDR2 SVGIG (reference sequence). Trimming stripped 0 bases from V and 13 bases from J, with 16 bases between. The CDR3: CAWSVGQARSQFF. In DNA form, the CDR3 reads TGTGCCTGGAGTGTTGGTCAGGCACGAAGTCAGTTCTTC. The variable domain in full, with the rest retrieved from reference TRBV30 and TRBJ2-1, is SQTIHQWPATLVQPVGSPLSLECTVEGTSNPNLYWYRQAAGRGLQLLFYSVGIGQISSEVPQNLSASRPQDRQFILSSKKLLLSDSGFYLCAWSVGQARSQFFGPGTRLTVL.